Following are 13 T cell receptor beta chains from one sample sequenced in a study of cytomegalovirus exposure and HLA in healthy donors. Primers included in the PCR were 60 Vbeta and 13 Jbeta primers. Sequenced by immunoSEQ multiplex PCR; TCRdb stores in-frame clones only, minus some. Of about 110,000 clones in the sample, 70% to 80% were seen once. Sequences were obtained from PBMCs. The receptors shown here come from a man aged 55-75 years in good health and CMV-seronegative.

The V gene is TRBV7-6, the J gene TRBJ2-7; 9 bases agree with TRBD2. The CDR3 contains 15 residues. The V segment lost 5 bases and the J segment 6 bases; nucleotides outside the gene matches: 11. Germline CDR1 and CDR2: SGHVS and FNYEAQ. CDR3 coding DNA: TGTGCCAGCAGCAGCCCCGGGACTAGCTTGCGCGAGCAGTACTTC. Translated: CASSSPGTSLREQYF. Together with reference TRBV7-6 and TRBJ2-7, the CDR3 gives the full variable domain: GAGVSQSPRYKVTKRGQDVALRCDPISGHVSLYWYRQALGQGPEFLTYFNYEAQQDKSGLPNDRFSAERPEGSISTLTIQRTEQRDSAMYRCASSSPGTSLREQYFGPGTRLTVT.

This sequence joins TRBV5-1 and TRBJ2-3; 8 bases map to TRBD2. This CDR3 contains 14 residues. Germline CDR1 SGHRS, CDR2 YFSETQ. V shed 4 bases, J shed 4 bases, and the junction held 5 bases outside the gene matches. CDR3 coding DNA: TGCGCCAGCAGCGACGGGGGGGCGTCAGATACGCAGTATTTT. Its protein is CASSDGGASDTQYF.

Points on this clone: Other DNA sequences from this sample encode an identical CDR3 as well. The V call is TRBV7-2, the J call TRBJ1-5, with 7 bases identical to TRBD1. This CDR3 is built from 15 residues. Germline assignment: CDR1 SGHTA and CDR2 FQGNSA. Unmatched junction bases numbered 3, after V lost 0 bases and J lost 4 bases. CDR3 region: CASSLAGQLNQPQHF. The CDR3 coding sequence is TGTGCCAGCAGCTTAGCGGGACAGTTAAATCAGCCCCAGCATTTT. Full variable domain (remainder filled in from reference TRBV7-2 and TRBJ1-5): GAGVSQSPSNKVTEKGKDVELRCDPISGHTALYWYRQSLGQGLEFLIYFQGNSAPDKSGLPSDRFSAERTGGSVSTLTIQRTQQEDSAVYLCASSLAGQLNQPQHFGDGTRLSIL.

The chain has TRBV7-3 and TRBJ2-1, with D perhaps TRBD1 (6 bases). Germline V gene data show CDR1 as SGHTA and CDR2 as FQGTGA. V lost 2 bases and J 5 bases, leaving 16 bases between the germline ends. CDR3 length: 16 residues. The DNA for the CDR3 is TGTGCCAGCAGCTTATTGGGCAGAGCAGGGGACAATGAGCAGTTCTTC. Its protein is CASSLLGRAGDNEQFF.

The rearrangement joins TRBV28 to TRBJ1-2; tentative D call: TRBD1 (5 bases). This CDR3 is built from 12 residues. The germline V gene has CDR1 MDHEN and CDR2 SYDVKM. Trimming pared 2 bases from V and 8 bases from J, leaving 9 bases between. CDR3 region: CASSLPGGGYTF. CDR3 nucleotides: TGTGCCAGCAGTTTACCCGGGGGGGGCTACACCTTC.

This rearrangement joins TRBV5-4 to TRBJ1-2; 9 bases fit TRBD1. CDR1 is SGHNT and CDR2 is YYREEE in the germline V gene (reference sequence). The CDR3 is made up of 17 amino acids. J lost 4 bases, V lost 4 bases, and 14 bases had no gene match. The DNA for the CDR3 is TGTGCCAGCAGCGCCGCCGGGACAGGGTCATATTCCTATGGCTACACCTTC. Translated: CASSAAGTGSYSYGYTF.

The gene calls are TRBV27 and TRBJ1-5; D is unclear. V was shortened by 11 bases and J by 6 bases, with 8 bases between the two germline ends. The length of the CDR3 is 10 residues. Germline V gene sequence: CDR1 MNHEY, CDR2 SMNVEV (reference sequence). Here the CDR3 DNA reads TGTGCCGCGGGTAGTCAGCCCCAGCATTTT. This gives the protein CAAGSQPQHF.

This clone was observed a handful of times. This chain links TRBV7-9 with TRBJ2-3; possibly TRBD1 for D (5 bases). The ends were cut back, 2 bases at V and 11 bases at J, with 11 bases in the middle. The CDR3 contains 12 residues. CDR1 is SEHNR, CDR2 FQNEAQ, per germline (reference sequence). The DNA for the CDR3 is TGTGCCAGCAGCTTAATAGCTCAGGGGCAGTATTTT. Amino acids: CASSLIAQGQYF.

V gene TRBV5-6 combines with J gene TRBJ1-1; D is possibly TRBD1 (5 bases). Germline V CDR1 and CDR2: SGHDT, YYEEEE. The V end was cut by 0 bases, the J end by 3 bases, with 15 bases between. This CDR3 contains 16 residues. The CDR3 loop is CASSLGWGRAYTEAFF. CDR3 bases: TGTGCCAGCAGCTTGGGGTGGGGCAGGGCTTACACTGAAGCTTTCTTT.

This chain connects TRBV10-3 to TRBJ1-1; 9 positions match TRBD1. The CDR3 has 14 residues. Trimming took 7 bases from V and 6 from J; bases not matched to a gene: 9. CDR1 ENHRY and CDR2 SYGVKD come from the germline V gene. CDR3 loop: CAITKDRGYAEAFF. CDR3 nucleotide sequence: TGTGCCATCACCAAGGACAGGGGTTACGCTGAAGCTTTCTTT.

This clone turned up a few times. The gene calls are TRBV7-9 and TRBJ1-5, with 8 bases identical to TRBD1. The CDR3 runs 14 residues. The V gene end was trimmed by 5 bases and the J gene end by 7 bases; junction bases not matched to a gene: 7. The V gene's germline CDR1 is SEHNR and CDR2 FQNEAQ (reference sequence). CDR3 region: CASSAGGAGQPQHF. CDR3 coding DNA: TGTGCCAGCAGCGCAGGGGGCGCGGGACAGCCCCAGCATTTT.

The V gene is TRBV2, the J gene TRBJ2-1; TRBD1 aligns across 10 bases. V was clipped by 7 bases and J by 9 bases; unmatched bases: 6. This CDR3 has 13 residues. Germline CDR1 is SNHLY and CDR2 is FYNNEI. The CDR3 here is CASKRQGAAEQFF. The CDR3 DNA sequence: TGTGCCAGCAAGAGACAGGGGGCCGCTGAGCAGTTCTTC.

This clone has a single count. The chain links TRBV7-9 to TRBJ1-5, with D uncertain. Germline V gene sequence: CDR1 SEHNR, CDR2 FQNEAQ (reference sequence). This CDR3 comprises 14 residues. The germline V and J ends were trimmed by 1 base and 9 bases, with 13 bases remaining between them. CDR3 region: CASSLDGSGMPQHF. As DNA, the CDR3 is TGTGCCAGCAGCTTAGACGGGTCGGGGATGCCCCAGCATTTT.